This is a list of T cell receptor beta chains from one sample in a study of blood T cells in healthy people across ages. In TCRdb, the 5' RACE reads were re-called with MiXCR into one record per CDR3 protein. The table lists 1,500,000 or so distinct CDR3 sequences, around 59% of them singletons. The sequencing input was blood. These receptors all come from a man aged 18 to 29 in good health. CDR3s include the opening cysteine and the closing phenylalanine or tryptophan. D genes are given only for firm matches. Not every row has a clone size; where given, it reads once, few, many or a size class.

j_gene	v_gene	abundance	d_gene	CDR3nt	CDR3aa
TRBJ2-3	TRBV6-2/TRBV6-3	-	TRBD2	TGTGCCAGCAGATACTCTCCGGGACTAGCGGTTACAGATACGCAGTATTTT	CASRYSPGLAVTDTQYF
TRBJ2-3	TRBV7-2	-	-	TGTGCCAGCAGCCGGGGACCGGGGGAGAGCAATACGCAGTATTTT	CASSRGPGESNTQYF
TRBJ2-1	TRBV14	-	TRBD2	TGTGCCAGCAGCCAAAGTTGGAGCGGGAGCTATGAGCAGTTCTTC	CASSQSWSGSYEQFF
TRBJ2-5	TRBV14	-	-	TGTGCCAGCAGCTCTCGAATCATACTTGAGACCCAGTACTTC	CASSSRIILETQYF
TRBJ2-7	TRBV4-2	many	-	TGTGCCAGCAGCCAAGACTTAAGCTCCTACGAGCAGTACTTC	CASSQDLSSYEQYF
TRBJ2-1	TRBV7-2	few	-	TGTGCCAGCAGCCCCCTACAGGGCGGAGCCTACAATGAGCAGTTCTTC	CASSPLQGGAYNEQFF
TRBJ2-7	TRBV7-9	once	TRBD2	TGTGCCAGCAGCTCTCGACCGACTAGCGGGGGTGCAGACGAGCAGTACTTC	CASSSRPTSGGADEQYF
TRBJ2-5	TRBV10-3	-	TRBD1	TGTGCCATCAGTGGTTCGGGCCGGGGACAGGGGGGAGAGACCCAGTACTTC	CAISGSGRGQGGETQYF
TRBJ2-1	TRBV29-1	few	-	TGCAGCGTTCAAAAAGAATCCGGGACCCCTAGCTCCTACAATGAGCAGTTCTTC	CSVQKESGTPSSYNEQFF
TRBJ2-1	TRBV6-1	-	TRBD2	TGTGCCAGCAGCCCCGGGACTAGTGATTTACATTCCGTAAATGAGCAGTTCTTC	CASSPGTSDLHSVNEQFF
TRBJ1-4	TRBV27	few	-	TGTGCCAGCAGTCCGCTGTACGGGGAGAGTGAAAAACTGTTTTTT	CASSPLYGESEKLFF
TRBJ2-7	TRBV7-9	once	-	TGTGCCAGCAGCTTAGGGGAACTTCGAGAGCAGTACTTC	CASSLGELREQYF
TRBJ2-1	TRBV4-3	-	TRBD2	TGCGCCAGCAGCCAAGACCCTAGCGGGGGGGCAGTTGAGCAGTTCTTC	CASSQDPSGGAVEQFF
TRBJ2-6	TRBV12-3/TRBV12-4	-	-	TGTGCCAGCACCAAACCTGGGGCCAACGTCCTGACTTTC	CASTKPGANVLTF
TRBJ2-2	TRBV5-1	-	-	TGCGCCAGCAGTATCACCGGGGAGCTGTTTTTT	CASSITGELFF
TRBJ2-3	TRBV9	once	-	TGTGCCAGCAGCCACCGGGACGGAAGCACAGATACGCAGTATTTT	CASSHRDGSTDTQYF
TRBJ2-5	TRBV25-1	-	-	TGTGCCACCGGCAATGAGCAGTACTTC	CATGNEQYF
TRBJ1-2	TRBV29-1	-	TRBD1	TGCAGCGTTCACGGGGCAGGGGGAGGCTACACCTTC	CSVHGAGGGYTF
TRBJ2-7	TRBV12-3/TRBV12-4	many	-	TGCGCCAGCAGCCCCGGGACGGGGGAGCAGTACTTC	CASSPGTGEQYF
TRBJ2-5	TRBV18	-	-	TGTGCCAGCTCACCACGGCCAGCTACTTGGAGGTACTTC	CASSPRPATWRYF
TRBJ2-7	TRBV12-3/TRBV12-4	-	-	TGTGCCAGCAGTTCCGGGCACCGATACGAGCAGTACTTC	CASSSGHRYEQYF
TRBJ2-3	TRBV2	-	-	TGTGCCAGCAGGCCAGAACCCACAGATACGCAGTATTTT	CASRPEPTDTQYF
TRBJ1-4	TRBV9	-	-	TGTGCCAGCAGCGCCCAGGAGGGGGGAACTAATGAAAAACTGTTTTTT	CASSAQEGGTNEKLFF
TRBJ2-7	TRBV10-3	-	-	TGTGCCATCAGGGATCTGGGGGCAAGTTACGAGCAGTACTTC	CAIRDLGASYEQYF
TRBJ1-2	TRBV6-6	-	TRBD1	TGTGCCAGCAGCGACAGGGATCTATGGGGGTACACCTTC	CASSDRDLWGYTF
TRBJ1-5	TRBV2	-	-	TGTGCCAGCGCCAAAATAAATCAGCCCCAGCATTTT	CASAKINQPQHF
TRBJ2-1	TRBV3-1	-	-	TGTGCCAGCAGCCCTCGAATGGCTGGGGAGCAGTTCTTC	CASSPRMAGEQFF
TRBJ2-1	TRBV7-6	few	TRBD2	TGTGCCAGCAGCGTTAGCGGGGGGCCAGGGTTCTTC	CASSVSGGPGFF
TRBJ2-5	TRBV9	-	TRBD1	TGTGCCAGCAGCTACTCAGGGGGTACAGAGACCCAGTACTTC	CASSYSGGTETQYF
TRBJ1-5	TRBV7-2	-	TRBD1	TGTGCCAGCAGCTTAGGCCGACAGGGGTTGCGCCAGCCCCAGCATTTT	CASSLGRQGLRQPQHF
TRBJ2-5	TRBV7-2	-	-	TGTGCCAGCAGTGGACTTTTCCAAGAGACCCAGTACTTC	CASSGLFQETQYF
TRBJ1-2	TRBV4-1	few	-	TGCGCCAGCAGCCACGAGGTAGGGGGAGCTAACTATGGCTACACCTTC	CASSHEVGGANYGYTF
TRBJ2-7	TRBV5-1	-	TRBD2	TGCGCCAGCAGCTTGGGCCCAGCGGGGACCTACGAGCAGTACTTC	CASSLGPAGTYEQYF
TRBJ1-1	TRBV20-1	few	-	TGCAGTGCTAGACCCCCTAGATTAGGGACTAACACTGAAGCTTTCTTT	CSARPPRLGTNTEAFF
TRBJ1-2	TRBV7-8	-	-	TGTGCCAGCAGCCCAACCAAACACTTGAGGGTACACTATGGCTACACCTTC	CASSPTKHLRVHYGYTF
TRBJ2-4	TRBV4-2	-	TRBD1	TGTGCCAGCAGCGAACACGGACAGGTCCAGTACTTC	CASSEHGQVQYF
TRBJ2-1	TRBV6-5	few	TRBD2	TGTGCCAGCAGTCCCAGACTAGCGGGAGGGCATGAGCAGTTCTTC	CASSPRLAGGHEQFF
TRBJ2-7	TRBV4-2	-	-	TGTGCCAGCAGCCAACAGACAGCTCTCTCGCACGAGCAGTACTTC	CASSQQTALSHEQYF
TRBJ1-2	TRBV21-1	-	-	TGTGCCAGCAGCAAACCGGGGACAGGCTGTGGCTACACCTTC	CASSKPGTGCGYTF
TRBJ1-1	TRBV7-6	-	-	TGTGCCAGCAGCTTAAAGGTCCAGGGAAAGAACACTGAAGCTTTCTTT	CASSLKVQGKNTEAFF